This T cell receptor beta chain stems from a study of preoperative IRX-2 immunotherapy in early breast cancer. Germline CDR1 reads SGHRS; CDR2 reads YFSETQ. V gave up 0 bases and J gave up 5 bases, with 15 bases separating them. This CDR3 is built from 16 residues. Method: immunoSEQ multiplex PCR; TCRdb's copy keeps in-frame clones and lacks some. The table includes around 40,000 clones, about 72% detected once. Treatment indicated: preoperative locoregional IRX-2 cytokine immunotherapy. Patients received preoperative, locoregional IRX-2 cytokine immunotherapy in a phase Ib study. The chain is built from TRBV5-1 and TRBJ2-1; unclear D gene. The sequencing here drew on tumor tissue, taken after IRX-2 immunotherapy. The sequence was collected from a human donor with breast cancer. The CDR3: CASSLGLAERDNEQFF. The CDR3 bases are TGCGCCAGCAGCTTGGGTTTGGCGGAAAGGGACAATGAGCAGTTCTTC.